Shown below are 32 T cell receptor beta chains from a single sample sequenced in a study of CD8 T cells in Susac syndrome (dated by TCRdb to 2018 to 2020). Library construction relied on the immunoSEQ multiplex PCR assay. RNA was extracted with the RNeasy kit and about 0.5 to 1 ug was reverse transcribed using random hexamers. Starting from the raw public reads, TCRdb applied fastp trimming at Q25, assembled clones with MiXCR and retained in-frame beta chains. Identical CDR3 protein sequences are pooled into one entry, listed with their most common genes and DNA. Present in this sample are under 200,000 distinct CDR3 sequences, 95% to 96% of which were seen just once. The ten largest clones take up around 0.13% of the sample. The sample comprised CD4+ T cells from PBMCs. The receptor source for this set is a human donor with Susac syndrome.

The chain joins TRBV18 to TRBJ2-7, with D unclear. The V end lost 1 base, the J end lost 0 bases, and 4 bases lay between the germline ends. In germline, CDR1 is KGHSH, CDR2 LQKENI. This CDR3 is 13 amino acids long. The CDR3 DNA reads as TGTGCCAGCTCACCACAGGACTCCTACGAGCAGTACGTC. It codes for CASSPQDSYEQYV.

The chain carries TRBV28 and TRBJ2-7, with 9 bases fitting TRBD2. Germline lookup yields CDR1 MDHEN and CDR2 SYDVKM. The CDR3 is 12 residues long. J lost 12 bases, V lost 2 bases, and 5 bases had no gene match. The CDR3 loop reads CASSLGTSTTYF. The DNA for the CDR3 is TGTGCCAGCAGTTTAGGGACTAGCACAACGTACTTC.

This chain joins TRBV29-1 and TRBJ1-1; 8 bases fit TRBD1. Germline trimming cut 6 bases from V and 5 bases from J; bases unmatched to any gene: 8. The CDR3 covers 13 residues. Germline V lookup: CDR1 SQVTM, CDR2 ANQGSEA. The CDR3 is CSVSAGGATEAFF. The CDR3 DNA reads as TGCAGCGTCAGCGCAGGGGGCGCAACTGAAGCTTTCTTT.

This clonotype was counted once. The genes are TRBV12-3 or TRBV12-4 and TRBJ2-1, with 14 positions matching TRBD2. The CDR3 is 16 residues long. V gave up 3 bases and J gave up 8 bases; unmatched junction bases: 6. DNA for the CDR3: TGTGCCAGCAGTTTTGGGACTAGCGGGAGACCGGATGAGCAGTTCTTC. As protein: CASSFGTSGRPDEQFF.

V gene TRBV6-2 or TRBV6-3 combines with J gene TRBJ1-4, with D possibly matching TRBD1 (5 bases). V shed 10 bases and J shed 7 bases, with 22 bases lying between them. The germline V gene encodes CDR1 MNHEY and CDR2 SVGEGT. The CDR3 has 15 residues. This CDR3 is CATKSPGTVSEKLFF. The CDR3 nucleotides are TGTGCCACCAAATCCCCCGGGACGGTTTCTGAAAAACTGTTTTTT.

This clonotype was seen more than once but under ten times. J is TRBJ1-1 and V is TRBV29-1; perhaps TRBD1 as D (6 bases). The CDR3 length is 13 residues. Germline V gene data show CDR1 as SQVTM and CDR2 as ANQGSEA. Trimming removed 7 bases at V and 5 bases at J, with 17 bases between. CDR3 protein: CSAKGARGTEAFF. In DNA, the CDR3 is TGCAGCGCTAAAGGGGCGAGGGGGACTGAAGCTTTCTTT.

This chain links TRBV24-1 with TRBJ2-7, with 8 bases fitting TRBD1. Trimming at V came to 9 bases and at J to 0 bases, leaving 6 bases not matched to a gene. Germline loops: CDR1 KGHDR, CDR2 SFDVKD. There are 14 residues in the CDR3. CDR3 sequence: CATADRDSSYEQYF. DNA of the CDR3: TGTGCCACCGCGGACAGGGACAGCTCCTACGAGCAGTACTTC.

This chain connects TRBV20-1 to TRBJ1-1; maybe TRBD1 (5 bases). Germline V gives CDR1 DFQATT, CDR2 SNEGSKA (reference sequence). Trimming took 1 base from V and 5 from J, leaving 17 bases between them. The CDR3 spans 15 residues. The CDR3, as DNA: TGCAGTGCTAGAGTTCATTCAGGGCTGGGAACTGAAGCTTTCTTT. Translating it yields CSARVHSGLGTEAFF.

The chain recombines TRBV19 with TRBJ2-5; TRBD2 matches 7 bases. This CDR3 is 14 amino acids long. In germline, CDR1 is LNHDA, CDR2 SQIVND (reference sequence). The ends lost 5 bases at V and 5 bases at J; junction bases unmatched: 8. For the CDR3, the DNA is TGTGCCAGTAGTCGGGGGGTGACTGGGGAGACCCAGTACTTC. Translating gives CASSRGVTGETQYF. Combining the CDR3 with reference TRBV19 and TRBJ2-5 gives the whole variable domain DGGITQSPKYLFRKEGQNVTLSCEQNLNHDAMYWYRQDPGQGLRLIYYSQIVNDFQKGDIAEGYSVSREKKESFPLTVTSAQKNPTAFYLCASSRGVTGETQYFGPGTRLLVL.

The chain employs TRBV20-1 and TRBJ2-3; D perhaps matches TRBD2 (5 bases). Germline loops: CDR1 DFQATT, CDR2 SNEGSKA (reference sequence). The CDR3 has 15 residues. The ends were cut back, 6 bases at V and 0 bases at J, with 16 bases in the middle. The CDR3 coding sequence is TGCAGTGCCCCGGAGGTCCTCACTAGCACAGATACGCAGTATTTT. This sequence encodes CSAPEVLTSTDTQYF.

This clonotype has a single count. The rearrangement links TRBV5-1 to TRBJ2-2; D is perhaps TRBD1 or TRBD2 (5 bases each). The CDR3 sequence is 14 residues long. With 3 bases removed from V and 4 bases from J, the gap between germline ends came to 10 bases. The V gene's germline CDR1 is SGHRS and CDR2 YFSETQ. The CDR3 here is CASSSPGSTGELFF. DNA for the CDR3: TGCGCCAGCAGCTCTCCAGGGAGCACCGGGGAGCTGTTTTTT.

The V and J genes are TRBV28 and TRBJ2-3, with TRBD2 matching 7 bases. V shed 6 bases, J shed 3 bases, and the junction held 6 bases outside the gene matches. Germline assignment: CDR1 MDHEN and CDR2 SYDVKM. The CDR3 contains 14 residues. The CDR3 DNA reads as TGTGCCAGCAGCCCCTGGGGGGGGACAGATACGCAGTATTTT. Translated, it gives CASSPWGGTDTQYF.

V usage is TRBV29-1 and J usage is TRBJ2-3; unclear D gene. The CDR3 covers 14 residues. The V and J ends lost 3 bases and 2 bases respectively, with 12 bases between them. From germline, CDR1 is SQVTM and CDR2 ANQGSEA. The CDR3 reads CSVDQRTITDTQYF. CDR3 bases: TGCAGCGTTGACCAGCGTACAATCACAGATACGCAGTATTTT.

The chain employs TRBV29-1 and TRBJ2-3, with D maybe TRBD1 (6 bases). This CDR3 is 14 amino acids long. Germline CDR1 is SQVTM and CDR2 is ANQGSEA. V lost 7 bases, J lost 2 bases, and 16 bases lay in between. The CDR3 bases are TGCAGCGCTACGGACAGACCGATCACAGATACGCAGTATTTT. Translating it yields CSATDRPITDTQYF.

This clonotype was recorded once. The chain links TRBV12-3 or TRBV12-4 to TRBJ2-2; unclear D gene. CDR3 length equals 15 residues. V lost 6 bases to trimming and J lost 3 bases, with 14 bases between them. The CDR3, as DNA: TGTGCCAGCAGGAGCCTCCGGGCGGACACCGGGGAGCTGTTTTTT. This sequence encodes CASRSLRADTGELFF.

This chain connects TRBV29-1 to TRBJ2-5; D unclear. V was cut by 4 bases and J by 1 base, with 7 bases left in between. The CDR3 length is 12 residues. Germline CDR1 and CDR2: SQVTM and ANQGSEA. DNA for the CDR3: TGCAGCGTTGGTTCGGTCCAAGAGACCCAGTACTTC. Protein product: CSVGSVQETQYF. The complete variable domain, with remaining parts taken from reference TRBV29-1 and TRBJ2-5, reads SAVISQKPSRDICQRGTSLTIQCQVDSQVTMMFWYRQQPGQSLTLIATANQGSEATYESGFVIDKFPISRPNLTFSTLTVSNMSPEDSSIYLCSVGSVQETQYFGPGTRLLVL.

This chain uses TRBV28 with TRBJ1-2; maybe TRBD1 (5 bases). V was clipped by 4 bases and J by 3 bases, with 18 bases between them. This CDR3 has 16 amino acids. CDR1 is MDHEN, CDR2 SYDVKM, per germline. CDR3 sequence (DNA): TGTGCCAGCAGTTCGGATTTGACCGGGGCCCACTATGGCTACACCTTC. It codes for CASSSDLTGAHYGYTF.

Only one count was recorded for this clonotype. V is TRBV7-9 and J is TRBJ2-3; 7 bases are a match to TRBD1. From germline, CDR1 is SEHNR and CDR2 FQNEAQ (reference sequence). V lost 10 bases and J lost 6; bases outside the gene matches: 10. This CDR3 contains 13 residues. CDR3 DNA sequence: TGTGCCACCCAAGACAGGGCCCCGGATACGCAGTATTTT. It encodes CATQDRAPDTQYF.

This clonotype came up once. CDR3 in DNA: TGTGCCAGCAGCCCCAGCGGGGGGGGCGGGACCCAGTACTTC. It is translated as CASSPSGGGGTQYF. The chain recombines TRBV7-2 with TRBJ2-5; the match to TRBD2 covers 10 bases. The CDR3 totals 14 residues. The germline gives CDR1 SGHTA, CDR2 FQGNSA. Trimming removed 5 bases from V and 7 bases from J; junction bases left unmatched: 7. Using reference TRBV7-2 and TRBJ2-5 for the parts outside the CDR3, the full variable domain is GAGVSQSPSNKVTEKGKDVELRCDPISGHTALYWYRQSLGQGLEFLIYFQGNSAPDKSGLPSDRFSAERTGGSVSTLTIQRTQQEDSAVYLCASSPSGGGGTQYFGPGTRLLVL.

The rearrangement uses TRBV5-4 and TRBJ2-4; the match to TRBD2 covers 11 bases. V gave up 3 bases and J gave up 7 bases; unmatched junction bases: 6. Germline V gene sequence: CDR1 SGHNT, CDR2 YYREEE (reference sequence). The CDR3 is 15 amino acids. CDR3 in DNA: TGTGCCAGCAGCTCTACTAGCGGGAGTAGGAACATTCAGTACTTC. Translating it yields CASSSTSGSRNIQYF.

The chain uses TRBV6-5 and TRBJ2-1; D is unclear. The CDR3 totals 14 residues. Trimming removed 2 bases at V and 12 bases at J, with 17 bases between. Per the germline V gene, CDR1 is MNHEY and CDR2 is SVGAGI. CDR3 DNA: TGTGCCAGCAGTTACGGAAGGAATGCCCGTTCGCAGTTCTTC. It is translated as CASSYGRNARSQFF.

The sample holds a few counts of this clonotype. The chain links TRBV27 to TRBJ2-7, with D possibly called TRBD1 or TRBD2 (5 bases each). In germline, CDR1 is MNHEY, CDR2 SMNVEV (reference sequence). The CDR3 extends over 13 amino acids. Trimming pared 6 bases from V and 2 bases from J, leaving 11 bases between. The CDR3 DNA is TGTGCCAGCAGCCGATTGGGGGCCTACGAGCAGTACTTC. Its translation is CASSRLGAYEQYF.

This chain uses TRBV2 with TRBJ2-1; D perhaps matches TRBD2 (5 bases). The V gene's germline CDR1 is SNHLY and CDR2 FYNNEI. V was shortened by 3 bases and J by 9 bases, with 15 bases between the two germline ends. The CDR3 consists of 14 residues. The CDR3 bases are TGTGCCAGCAGTGATGGGCTAGTAGGAGGTGAGCAGTTCTTC. Encoded protein: CASSDGLVGGEQFF.

V and J are TRBV3-1 and TRBJ2-1; TRBD2 aligns across 9 bases. CDR3 size: 14 residues. Germline loops: CDR1 LGHDT, CDR2 YNNKEL (reference sequence). J was trimmed by 7 bases and V by 2 bases; bases with no gene match: 3. DNA for the CDR3: TGTGCCAGCAGCCAACGCGGGAGGGGAAATGAGCAGTTCTTC. Amino acids: CASSQRGRGNEQFF.

CDR3 bases: TGTGCCAGCTCCGACAGGGAGACCCAGTACTTC. Translated: CASSDRETQYF. V usage is TRBV18 and J usage is TRBJ2-5, with D perhaps matching TRBD1 (6 bases). The CDR3 totals 11 residues. Germline assignment: CDR1 KGHSH and CDR2 LQKENI. Between the trimmed V and J ends, which lost 6 bases and 5 bases, there was a span of 7 bases.

This sequence joins TRBV7-2 and TRBJ1-5, with a weak D call TRBD1 (6 bases). CDR1 and CDR2 (germline): SGHTA, FQGNSA. Trimming cost V 2 bases and J 3 bases, with 11 bases left between them. The length of the CDR3 is 15 residues. The CDR3 sequence is CASSLSGVPNQPQHF. The CDR3 DNA is TGTGCCAGCAGCTTATCAGGGGTACCCAATCAGCCCCAGCATTTT.

The chain combines TRBV6-4 with TRBJ2-3, with D unclear. The germline gives CDR1 MRHNA, CDR2 SNTAGT. This CDR3 has 13 amino acids. Deletions cut 0 bases from V and 5 bases from J, with 6 bases between. This CDR3 reads CASSDSIRDTQYF. The CDR3 coding sequence is TGTGCCAGCAGTGACTCGATAAGAGATACGCAGTATTTT.

This chain joins TRBV7-2 and TRBJ2-3, with D tentatively TRBD2 (5 bases). V lost 0 bases to trimming and J lost 2 bases, with 12 bases between them. The CDR3 is 16 amino acids. Germline-derived CDR1 and CDR2 are SGHTA and FQGNSA. CDR3 loop: CASSLAPAGITDTQYF. The CDR3 nucleotides read TGTGCCAGCAGCTTAGCGCCGGCGGGTATCACAGATACGCAGTATTTT. The full variable domain, with the rest looked up from reference TRBV7-2 and TRBJ2-3, is GAGVSQSPSNKVTEKGKDVELRCDPISGHTALYWYRQSLGQGLEFLIYFQGNSAPDKSGLPSDRFSAERTGGSVSTLTIQRTQQEDSAVYLCASSLAPAGITDTQYFGPGTRLTVL.

The chain combines TRBV6-5 with TRBJ1-1; D remains ambiguous. V gave up 0 bases and J gave up 3 bases, with 5 bases separating them. Germline V gene data show CDR1 as MNHEY and CDR2 as SVGAGI. The CDR3 length is 13 residues. CDR3 bases: TGTGCCAGCAGTTACTCGTGGGACACTGAAGCTTTCTTT. Protein: CASSYSWDTEAFF.

This chain uses TRBV27 with TRBJ2-1, with 12 bases fitting TRBD2. The ends lost 5 bases at V and 9 bases at J; junction bases unmatched: 8. The CDR3 contains 15 residues. In germline, CDR1 is MNHEY, CDR2 SMNVEV (reference sequence). CDR3 sequence reads: CASSTTGLAGSEQFF. Written as DNA, the CDR3 is TGTGCCAGCAGTACTACCGGACTAGCGGGGAGTGAGCAGTTCTTC.

The chain uses TRBV12-3 or TRBV12-4 and TRBJ2-2, with 8 bases matching TRBD2. V shed 5 bases, J shed 6 bases, and the junction held 5 bases outside the gene matches. The CDR3 is made up of 14 amino acids. CDR3 sequence reads: CASSPGTSPGELFF. The CDR3 DNA is TGTGCCAGCAGTCCCGGGACTAGTCCCGGGGAGCTGTTTTTT.

This clonotype was found a few times. The CDR3 bases are TGCAGCGTTGATTCGCCTAGCACAGATACGCAGTATTTT. Its translation is CSVDSPSTDTQYF. This rearrangement joins TRBV29-1 to TRBJ2-3, with D unresolved. This CDR3 is 13 amino acids long. V gave up 3 bases and J gave up 0 bases, with 7 bases separating them. Germline CDR1 reads SQVTM; CDR2 reads ANQGSEA.